The clone carrying this T cell receptor beta chain has only a few counts. Antigen unknown. TCRdb re-derived calls from the reads in MiXCR, one entry per CDR3 protein. The sample lists around 570,000 distinct CDR3 sequences; over 35% were seen once. The sample comes from a study of T cell repertoires in cytomegalovirus infection. For the study at large: Recently identified HLA-C-restricted CMV epitopes and well-studied HLA-B-restricted CMV epitopes were used by the study. Public TCR beta signature analysis indicated the presence of both CMV infection and matching HLA type. Study-wide findings and caveats: Cumulative public TCR beta family frequency identified carriers of CMV plus the relevant HLA. HLA-C-restricted, CMV-specific TCR beta clonotypes were dominant ex vivo.

V lost 6 bases and J lost 5; bases outside the gene matches: 6. The CDR3 totals 14 residues. From germline, CDR1 is ENHRY and CDR2 SYGVKD. This clonotype was obtained from a human donor in good health (CMV status not recorded). Some clones in this sample may be carry-over from other donors' samples. The J gene is TRBJ1-2, the V gene TRBV10-3; 10 bases match TRBD1. This material consisted of cultured PBMCs, taken from culture after CMV antigen stimulation. The CDR3 loop is CAIRGTGARYGYTF. The CDR3 coding sequence is TGTGCCATCAGGGGGACAGGGGCGCGATATGGCTACACCTTC.